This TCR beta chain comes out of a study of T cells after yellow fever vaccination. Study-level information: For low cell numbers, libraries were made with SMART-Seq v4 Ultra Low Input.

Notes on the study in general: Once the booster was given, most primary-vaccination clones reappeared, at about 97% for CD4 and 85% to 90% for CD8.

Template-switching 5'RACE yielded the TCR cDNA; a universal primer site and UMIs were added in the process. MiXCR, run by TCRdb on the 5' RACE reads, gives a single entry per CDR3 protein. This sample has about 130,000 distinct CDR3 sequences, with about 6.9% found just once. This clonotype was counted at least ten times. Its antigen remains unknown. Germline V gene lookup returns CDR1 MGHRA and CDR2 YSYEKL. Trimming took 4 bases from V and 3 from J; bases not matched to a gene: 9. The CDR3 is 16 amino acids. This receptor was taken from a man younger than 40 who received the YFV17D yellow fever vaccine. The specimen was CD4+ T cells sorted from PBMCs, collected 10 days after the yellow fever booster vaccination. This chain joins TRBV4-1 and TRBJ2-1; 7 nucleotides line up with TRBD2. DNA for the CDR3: TGCGCCAGCAGCCCCCCCTCGGGAGGCGTCTACAATGAGCAGTTCTTC. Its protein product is CASSPPSGGVYNEQFF.